Below, 16 T cell receptor beta chains from the same sample are listed, as sequenced in a study of blood T cells in healthy people across ages. Next came a second PCR, run for roughly 6 to 11 cycles, which used a sample-barcoded 5' primer along with a J-beta primer mix. Each CDR3 protein is one row after TCRdb ran MiXCR on the 5' RACE reads. There are 1.5 million or so distinct CDR3 sequences in the sample; around two fifths occur only once, and 7.9% lies in the top ten. The source material was blood. Source of these receptors: a young woman in good health.

The CDR3 DNA sequence: TGCAGTGCTAGAGGTCCGGGACTCCCCCAGTATTTT. Translation: CSARGPGLPQYF. The chain carries TRBV20-1 and TRBJ2-3; D possibly corresponds to TRBD2 (6 bases). Trimming pared 1 base from V and 12 bases from J, leaving 14 bases between. The CDR3 covers 12 residues. Germline V CDR1 and CDR2: DFQATT, SNEGSKA (reference sequence).

This clonotype appeared a few times. This chain uses TRBV9 with TRBJ2-6, with 7 nucleotides matching TRBD1. CDR1 is SGDLS, CDR2 YYNGEE, per germline. The V and J ends lost 2 bases and 3 bases, in that order; junction bases with no gene match: 11. CDR3 length equals 18 residues. CDR3 in amino acids: CASSVTAVQGLGANVLTF. The CDR3, as DNA: TGTGCCAGCAGCGTCACGGCAGTACAGGGGCTTGGGGCCAACGTCCTGACTTTC.

With regard to this clonotype: One junction end disagrees with the germline gene, perhaps due to a read error. The V call is TRBV11-2, the J call TRBJ2-3; the D is unclear. The CDR3 covers 14 residues. Germline V gives CDR1 SGHAT, CDR2 FQNNGV. CDR3 sequence (DNA): TGTGCCAGCATCCTCAGCGCAGGAACAGATGCGCAGTATTTT. Its translation is CASILSAGTDAQYF.

The DNA of the CDR3 is TGTGCCACCACCGGGGGATCAGACTACGAGCAGTACTTC. Protein: CATTGGSDYEQYF. The chain combines TRBV2 with TRBJ2-7; perhaps TRBD2 as D (6 bases). Germline-derived CDR1 and CDR2 are SNHLY and FYNNEI. V was clipped by 10 bases and J by 3 bases, with 16 bases between them. CDR3 length: 13 residues. Complete variable domain (other parts from reference TRBV2 and TRBJ2-7): EPEVTQTPSHQVTQMGQEVILRCVPISNHLYFYWYRQILGQKVEFLVSFYNNEISEKSEIFDDQFSVERPDGSNFTLKIRSTKLEDSAMYFCATTGGSDYEQYFGPGTRLTVT.

The chain uses TRBV20-1 and TRBJ2-7; 8 bases line up with TRBD2. The junction had 6 bases not matched to a gene; V was cut back by 4 bases and J by 1 base. The CDR3 extends over 14 amino acids. CDR1 and CDR2 (germline): DFQATT, SNEGSKA (reference sequence). CDR3 DNA: TGCAGTGCTATTCGGGAGGGCGTGTCCTACGAGCAGTACTTC. Protein product: CSAIREGVSYEQYF.

This clonotype was picked up one time. The CDR3 DNA is TGTGCCAGCAGTCAACCGACAGGGGGACCAGACACAGATACGCAGTATTTT. It is translated as CASSQPTGGPDTDTQYF. The chain employs TRBV27 and TRBJ2-3, with TRBD1 identical over 9 bases. Per germline, CDR1 MNHEY and CDR2 SMNVEV (reference sequence). This CDR3 contains 17 residues. J was trimmed by 2 bases and V by 5 bases; bases with no gene match: 11.

In DNA, the CDR3 is TGCGCCAGCAGCCGGGACAGAGAGACCGGGGAGCTGTTTTTT. Residues: CASSRDRETGELFF. This sequence joins TRBV5-1 and TRBJ2-2; 7 bases are a match to TRBD1. The CDR3 totals 14 residues. V was clipped by 4 bases and J by 5 bases; unmatched bases: 5. Per the germline V gene, CDR1 is SGHRS and CDR2 is YFSETQ.

The chain combines TRBV12-3 or TRBV12-4 with TRBJ2-5; D tentatively fits TRBD1 or TRBD2 (5 bases each). The CDR3 has 14 residues. With 2 bases removed from V and 2 bases from J, the gap between germline ends came to 9 bases. CDR3 loop: CASSLSGQQETQYF. Written as DNA, the CDR3 is TGTGCCAGCAGTTTATCGGGGCAGCAAGAGACCCAGTACTTC.

Concerning this clonotype: A read error may be the cause here, since a much bigger clone is one base away. This chain uses TRBV27 with TRBJ2-1, with D possibly matching TRBD1 (6 bases). Deletions cut 5 bases from V and 9 bases from J, with 11 bases between. The CDR3 sequence is 12 residues long. Germline V gives CDR1 MNHEY, CDR2 SMNVEV (reference sequence). CDR3 nucleotides: TGTGCCAGCAGTCTACAGGGCGGTGAGCAGTTCTTC. Protein sequence: CASSLQGGEQFF.

This clonotype was recorded a few times. The V and J genes are TRBV12-3 or TRBV12-4 and TRBJ2-7, with a tentative D call TRBD2 (5 bases). The V and J ends lost 3 bases and 7 bases respectively, with 19 bases between them. There are 15 residues in the CDR3. The CDR3, as DNA: TGTGCCAGCAGTTTTCTAGCAAAGAGAGGGCATGAGCAGTACTTC. Residues: CASSFLAKRGHEQYF.

This clonotype was seen only a few times. This sequence joins TRBV5-5 and TRBJ2-1; possibly TRBD2 for D (5 bases). V was clipped by 3 bases and J by 0 bases, with 10 bases between them. The germline V gene has CDR1 SGHKS and CDR2 YYEKEE (reference sequence). The CDR3 loop spans 15 amino acids. The CDR3 here is CASSSQRSSYNEQFF. CDR3 bases: TGTGCCAGCAGCTCACAGCGGAGCTCCTACAATGAGCAGTTCTTC.

This clonotype has just one count. The genes are TRBV15 and TRBJ1-5; D is possibly TRBD1 (5 bases). This CDR3 has 14 amino acids. Germline CDR1 is LNHNV and CDR2 is YYDKDF (reference sequence). The germline V and J ends were trimmed by 5 bases and 0 bases, with 8 bases remaining between them. The chain's CDR3 is CATSGQGSNQPQHF. The CDR3 bases are TGTGCCACCAGCGGTCAGGGTAGCAATCAGCCCCAGCATTTT.

V usage is TRBV2 and J usage is TRBJ2-3; TRBD1 matches at 7 bases. Germline trimming cut 6 bases from V and 2 bases from J; bases unmatched to any gene: 11. The germline gives CDR1 SNHLY, CDR2 FYNNEI. The CDR3 length is 16 residues. CDR3 amino acids: CASRRDRESYTDTQYF. CDR3 sequence (DNA): TGTGCCAGCAGGAGAGACAGGGAGAGCTACACAGATACGCAGTATTTT.

The V gene is TRBV7-6, the J gene TRBJ1-1; the D gene is possibly TRBD1 (6 bases). Deletions cut 5 bases from V and 5 bases from J, with 18 bases between. This CDR3 has 15 amino acids. From germline, CDR1 is SGHVS and CDR2 FNYEAQ. The CDR3 sequence is CASSEETGGRTEAFF. The CDR3 region has the DNA TGTGCCAGCAGCGAAGAGACAGGAGGTAGGACTGAAGCTTTCTTT.

The chain employs TRBV18 and TRBJ1-1, with TRBD1 matching over 7 bases. The CDR3 covers 16 residues. V gave up 0 bases and J gave up 0 bases; unmatched junction bases: 4. CDR1 is KGHSH, CDR2 LQKENI, per germline. The CDR3 spells CASSPPRGTLNTEAFF. CDR3 bases: TGTGCCAGCTCACCACCCAGGGGGACTTTGAACACTGAAGCTTTCTTT.

This clonotype showed up just a few times. The chain links TRBV4-1 to TRBJ1-1; 7 nucleotides agree with TRBD1. The CDR3 is 15 residues long. Germline V gene sequence: CDR1 MGHRA, CDR2 YSYEKL. V shed 0 bases, J shed 6 bases, and the junction held 7 bases outside the gene matches. The CDR3 spells CASSQETGWRAEAFF. The CDR3 region has the DNA TGCGCCAGCAGCCAAGAGACAGGGTGGCGGGCTGAAGCTTTCTTT.